A selection of T cell receptor beta chains follows, all from one sample in a study of T-cell reconstitution after alpha-beta-depleted transplantation in children. TCRdb passed the PCR reads through MiXCR, listing each CDR3 protein once. The table has a few hundred thousand distinct CDR3 sequences, roughly 25% seen once; the top ten hold 9.5% to 12%. Here the sequenced sample was PBMCs, mostly from graft donor cells, taken 180 days after TCRalphabeta/CD19-depleted stem cell transplant. All receptors come from a male patient between 10 and 17 years old who had a stem cell transplant for acute lymphoblastic leukemia, so the T cells may come from the graft donor. CDR3s include the opening cysteine and the closing phenylalanine or tryptophan. D genes are given only for firm matches. Where a row states a size, it is once, few, many or the class of an expanded clone; other rows omit it.

D,size,J,V,DNA,CDR3
TRBD2,.,TRBJ2-1,TRBV5-1,TGCGCCAGCAGCTTAGTGTCCGGAGTTTCGACTAGCGGGTGGGCCTTC,CASSLVSGVSTSGWAF
TRBD1,few,TRBJ1-2,TRBV9,TGTGCCAGCAGGGATCCCGGGACAGGGTATGGCTACACCTTC,CASRDPGTGYGYTF
TRBD2,.,TRBJ2-1,TRBV7-9,TGTGCCAGCAGCTTAGCGCCTAGCGGGATACCTGAGCAGTTCTTC,CASSLAPSGIPEQFF
.,many,TRBJ2-7,TRBV5-1,TGCGCCAGCAGCTTGGGACCAGCAGCCTACGAGCAGTACTTC,CASSLGPAAYEQYF
TRBD2,many,TRBJ2-7,TRBV7-2,TGTGCCAGCAGCCCAACTAGCGGGAGTTATTACTTC,CASSPTSGSYYF
TRBD1,.,TRBJ1-5,TRBV6-5,TGTGCCAGCAGGACAGGGTTGCAGCCCCAGCATTTT,CASRTGLQPQHF
.,.,TRBJ2-5,TRBV7-9,TGTGCCAGCAGCTTAGCTCCTGACTGGCAAGAGACCCAGTACTTC,CASSLAPDWQETQYF
.,.,TRBJ2-1,TRBV19,TGTGCCAGTAGTATGTGGGATAATGAGCAGTTCTTC,CASSMWDNEQFF
TRBD2,few,TRBJ2-5,TRBV25-1,TGTGCCAGCAGTGAGTGGGGCGGGAGAAGAGAGACCCAGTACTTC,CASSEWGGRRETQYF
.,few,TRBJ2-3,TRBV12-3/TRBV12-4,TGTGCCAGCAGTATGACCCGCTATACGCAGTATTTT,CASSMTRYTQYF
TRBD1,.,TRBJ2-1,TRBV25-1,TGTGCCAGCAGAGTGGGACAGGGGAGACTCTACAATGAGCAGTTCTTC,CASRVGQGRLYNEQFF
.,.,TRBJ2-7,TRBV20-1,TGCAGTGCTAGAGATTTGGATCCCGGGGTCACCTACGAGCAGTACTTC,CSARDLDPGVTYEQYF
.,.,TRBJ2-1,TRBV27,TGTGCCAGCAGTCCTCGGAGGGGCAGGGATACTGAGCAGTTCTTC,CASSPRRGRDTEQFF
.,few,TRBJ2-2,TRBV24-1,TGTGCCACCAGTGACCCCCTAGGGGCCTCGGCCGGGGAGCTGTTTTTT,CATSDPLGASAGELFF
.,.,TRBJ2-5,TRBV15,TGTGCCACCAACCGGGTGGGGGGGACCCAGTACTTC,CATNRVGGTQYF
.,few,TRBJ2-1,TRBV20-1,TGCAGTGCCTTCCAGCCGAGCTCCTACAATGAGCAGTTCTTC,CSAFQPSSYNEQFF
.,few,TRBJ2-7,TRBV5-1,TGCGCCAGCAGCTTGGTACGCGGGTCTTGGGACGAGCAGTACTTC,CASSLVRGSWDEQYF
.,.,TRBJ2-7,TRBV4-1,TGCGCCAGCAGCCAAGGGACTCTCGGCTCCGAGCAGTACTTC,CASSQGTLGSEQYF
.,few,TRBJ1-6,TRBV5-1,TGCGCCAGCAGCTTCGGGGGCTCCTATAATTCACCCCTCCACTTT,CASSFGGSYNSPLHF
.,.,TRBJ1-5,TRBV5-6,TGTGCCAGCAGCTTGTGGGGATACCGAAATCAGCCCCAGCATTTT,CASSLWGYRNQPQHF
.,many,TRBJ2-1,TRBV5-1,TGCGCCAGCAGCCCGACTTCGTACAATGAGCAGTTCTTC,CASSPTSYNEQFF
.,many,TRBJ1-6,TRBV10-3,TGTGCCATCAGTGAGCCCGGGTCCGTCAATTCACCCCTCCACTTT,CAISEPGSVNSPLHF
.,.,TRBJ2-7,TRBV10-1,TGCGCCAGCAGTGACCTCGGGACCTACGAGCAGTACTTC,CASSDLGTYEQYF
.,.,TRBJ1-6,TRBV20-1,TGCAGTGCGGGTAGTGGGAATTCACCCCTCCACTTT,CSAGSGNSPLHF
.,few,TRBJ1-2,TRBV9,TGTGCCAGCAGCGTAAGGACGAGGAGTTATGGCTACACCTTC,CASSVRTRSYGYTF
.,.,TRBJ2-7,TRBV12-3/TRBV12-4,TGTGCCAGCACCTTGAGGGTAGTGGGGGCCGAGCAGTACTTC,CASTLRVVGAEQYF
.,.,TRBJ2-7,TRBV5-4,TGTGCCAGCAGCCGATTCTACGAGCAGTACTTC,CASSRFYEQYF
.,.,TRBJ2-7,TRBV12-3/TRBV12-4,TGTGCCAGCAGTTTCGGCCCTGGTGGGGAGCAGTACTTC,CASSFGPGGEQYF
.,many,TRBJ1-5,TRBV4-2,TGTGCCAGCAGCCAAGTAACTGACGATCAGCCCCAGCATTTT,CASSQVTDDQPQHF
TRBD2,.,TRBJ2-1,TRBV5-1,TGCGCCAGCAGCTTGTGGGGATCGGGAGGGTCCGAGCAGTTCTTC,CASSLWGSGGSEQFF
TRBD2,.,TRBJ2-3,TRBV20-1,TGCAGTGCTAGAGACGGGAGGCTCACAGATACGCAGTATTTT,CSARDGRLTDTQYF
.,.,TRBJ1-6,TRBV12-3/TRBV12-4,TGTGCCAGCAGCCGCCCACAAAGCTCCTATAATTCACCCCTCCACTTT,CASSRPQSSYNSPLHF
.,few,TRBJ2-1,TRBV9,TGTGCCAGCAGCGTGGGCGTCCATTCCTACAATGAGCAGTTCTTC,CASSVGVHSYNEQFF
TRBD1,.,TRBJ2-1,TRBV7-9,TGTGCCAGCAGCTTAGTAGCCGTGACAGGGGGGATCTTC,CASSLVAVTGGIF
.,.,TRBJ2-7,TRBV20-1,TGCAGTGCTAGTAATGCGGCTCAGCAGTACTTC,CSASNAAQQYF
.,.,TRBJ2-7,TRBV5-1,TGCGCCAGCAGCTTGACACGCTACGTGCAGTACTTC,CASSLTRYVQYF
TRBD1,.,TRBJ1-4,TRBV25-1,TGTGCCAGCAGTGAATTCAAGGGGGCGGGTGAAAAACTGTTTTTT,CASSEFKGAGEKLFF
.,few,TRBJ2-7,TRBV6-1,TGTGCCAGCAGTGTGACGAGACCCCCATCCGAGCAGTACTTC,CASSVTRPPSEQYF
TRBD2,.,TRBJ2-1,TRBV4-1,TGCGCCAGCAGCCAAGAATGGCGGGAGCTAAATGAGCAGTTCTTC,CASSQEWRELNEQFF
TRBD2,.,TRBJ2-4,TRBV7-3,TGTGCCAGCAGCTTAAATCCGGGGGGGAAAAACATTCAGTACTTC,CASSLNPGGKNIQYF
.,.,TRBJ2-3,TRBV20-1,TGCAGGGCGGTGGGGTCACACACGACGCAGTATTTT,CRAVGSHTTQYF
.,few,TRBJ2-1,TRBV7-9,TGTGCCAGCAGCAAGACGGCGCGGGTGAGGGGTGAGCAGTTCTTC,CASSKTARVRGEQFF
.,many,TRBJ1-1,TRBV12-3/TRBV12-4,TGTGCCAGCATACAGCGGACTGAAGCTTTCTTT,CASIQRTEAFF
TRBD1,few,TRBJ1-2,TRBV15,TGTGCCACCAGCGGCCGACAGGGGTTCTATGGCTACACCTTC,CATSGRQGFYGYTF
TRBD2,.,TRBJ2-2,TRBV27,TGTGCCAGCAGTGGGAGGGCAGGGACCGGGGAGCTGTTTTTT,CASSGRAGTGELFF
.,.,TRBJ1-2,TRBV3-1,TGTGCCAGCAGGACAGGAGGGGTAACTGGCTACACCTTC,CASRTGGVTGYTF
.,few,TRBJ2-7,TRBV7-9,TGTGCCAGCAGCTTAGTACAGGACTTCTCCTACGAGCAGTACTTC,CASSLVQDFSYEQYF
TRBD2,few,TRBJ2-5,TRBV18,TGTGCCAGCTCACCAGAGGAAGTGCGGGGGGAGACCCAGTACTTC,CASSPEEVRGETQYF
TRBD2,.,TRBJ2-3,TRBV5-1,TGCGCCAGCAGCGGGGTGACTAGCGGGTCAGATACGCAGTATTTT,CASSGVTSGSDTQYF
.,few,TRBJ2-3,TRBV5-1,TGCGCCAGCAGCCGGACCGACCCGACCTATACGCAGTATTTT,CASSRTDPTYTQYF
.,many,TRBJ2-5,TRBV12-3/TRBV12-4,TGTGCCAGCAGTTCCCTAGCCCCAGAGACCCAGTACTTC,CASSSLAPETQYF
.,few,TRBJ1-6,TRBV20-1,TGCAGTGCTAGAGGGGGGGGGTCACCCCTCCACTTT,CSARGGGSPLHF
.,few,TRBJ1-1,TRBV9,TGTGCCAGCAGCGTAGAGGCAGGGGCAGGCACTGAAGCTTTCTTT,CASSVEAGAGTEAFF